This paragraph reports one T cell receptor beta chain. The data derive from a study of blood T cell repertoires in COVID-19. This CDR3 comprises 15 residues. Germline CDR1 LGHDT, CDR2 YNNKEL (reference sequence). The V end lost 4 bases, the J end lost 7 bases, and 14 bases lay between the germline ends. TCRdb's copy holds only in-frame clones and misses some; the assay was immunoSEQ multiplex PCR. The sample comprises approximately 270,000 clones, 80% to 90% of which are singletons, and roughly 0.8% rests with the top ten. This clonotype was sampled from a man under 40 with acute or convalescent COVID-19. The sequencing input was peripheral blood. This chain uses TRBV3-1 (or the pseudogene TRBV3-2) with TRBJ1-6; possible D gene TRBD1, 6 bases. The CDR3 spells CASSPTRTANSPLHF. For the CDR3, the DNA is TGTGCCAGCAGCCCGACCCGGACAGCAAATTCACCCCTCCACTTT.